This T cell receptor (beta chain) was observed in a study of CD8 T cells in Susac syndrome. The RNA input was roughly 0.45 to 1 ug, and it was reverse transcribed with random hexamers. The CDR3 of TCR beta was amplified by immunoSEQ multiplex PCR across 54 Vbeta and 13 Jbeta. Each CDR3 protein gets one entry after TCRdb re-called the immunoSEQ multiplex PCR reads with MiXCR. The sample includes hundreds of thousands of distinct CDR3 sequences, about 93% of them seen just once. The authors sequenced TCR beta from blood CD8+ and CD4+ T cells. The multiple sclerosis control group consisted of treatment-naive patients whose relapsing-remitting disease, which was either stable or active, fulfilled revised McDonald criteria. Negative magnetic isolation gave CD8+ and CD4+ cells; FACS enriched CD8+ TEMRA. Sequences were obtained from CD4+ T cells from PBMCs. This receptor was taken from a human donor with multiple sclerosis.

The CDR3 bases are TGCGCCAGCAGCTTGATCATGGACGGAGCACAAGCTTTCTTT. This codes for CASSLIMDGAQAFF. The chain links TRBV5-1 to TRBJ1-1, with D hard to call. Trimming shortened V by 1 base and J by 9 bases, and 16 bases separated the two germline ends. CDR3 length equals 14 residues. Germline assignment: CDR1 SGHRS and CDR2 YFSETQ.